A selection of T cell receptor beta chains follows, all from one sample in a study of cytomegalovirus exposure and HLA in healthy donors. Clones were sequenced by immunoSEQ multiplex PCR, and TCRdb holds only the in-frame ones, with some missing. The profile covers about 130,000 clones, with roughly 80% appearing a single time and 2% to 2.5% taken by the ten largest. Sequenced material: PBMCs. All receptors derive from a man aged 25-45 years in good health and CMV-seronegative. Both conserved end residues are part of each CDR3. The order of the fields is V gene, D gene, J gene, clone size, CDR3 protein, CDR3 DNA. A D gene is named only where the DNA matches it firmly. The size field is filled for only some rows; it gives once, few, many or a size class.

TRBV29-1,TRBD2,TRBJ2-5,-,CSVTGTSGRKTQYF,TGCAGCGTCACCGGGACTAGCGGGAGAAAGACCCAGTACTTC
TRBV5-5,-,TRBJ1-5,-,CASSFEAVVNQPQHF,TGTGCCAGCAGCTTTGAGGCGGTGGTCAATCAGCCCCAGCATTTT
TRBV5-6,TRBD2,TRBJ2-7,-,CASSAGLAGDEQYF,TGTGCCAGCAGCGCTGGACTAGCGGGAGACGAGCAGTACTTC
TRBV11-2,-,TRBJ1-3,-,CASSLSLENTIYF,TGTGCCAGCAGCCTTAGTTTAGAAAACACCATATATTTT
TRBV9,-,TRBJ2-3,-,CASSVGSGSTDTQYF,TGTGCCAGCAGCGTAGGGAGCGGGAGCACAGATACGCAGTATTTT
TRBV2,-,TRBJ2-7,-,CASTEGGYSYEQYF,TGTGCCAGCACTGAGGGGGGGTATAGCTACGAGCAGTACTTC
TRBV28,-,TRBJ2-1,few,CASSATSRLLSGYNEQFF,TGTGCCAGCAGTGCCACTAGCAGGTTATTATCTGGGTACAATGAGCAGTTCTTC
TRBV10-1,TRBD1,TRBJ2-7,-,CASRGQGSYEQYF,TGCGCCAGCAGGGGACAGGGATCCTACGAGCAGTACTTC
TRBV30,TRBD2,TRBJ2-5,-,CAVSGTSGETQYF,TGTGCCGTCTCCGGGACTAGCGGCGAGACCCAGTACTTC
TRBV7-2,TRBD1,TRBJ1-5,-,CASSPGQGNQPQHF,TGTGCCAGCAGCCCGGGACAGGGAAATCAGCCCCAGCATTTT
TRBV9,-,TRBJ1-1,-,CASSVEVNTEAFF,TGTGCCAGCAGCGTGGAGGTGAACACTGAAGCTTTCTTT
TRBV5-1,TRBD1,TRBJ2-5,few,CASSSGQGGFGETQYF,TGCGCCAGCAGCTCGGGACAGGGAGGGTTTGGCGAGACCCAGTACTTC
TRBV30,-,TRBJ2-3,once,CAYKGTDTQYF,TGTGCCTACAAGGGGACAGATACGCAGTATTTT
TRBV5-4,-,TRBJ1-3,-,CASSPSTGSGNTIYF,TGTGCCAGCAGCCCCTCGACAGGCTCTGGAAACACCATATATTTT
TRBV6-5,-,TRBJ2-7,few,CASSRRTSYEQYF,TGTGCCAGCAGTCGCCGGACTTCCTACGAGCAGTACTTC
TRBV29-1,TRBD1,TRBJ1-2,-,CSVLGQGGAYGYTF,TGCAGCGTACTCGGACAGGGGGGGGCCTATGGCTACACCTTC
TRBV11-2,-,TRBJ1-2,-,CASSLTRVTNYGYTF,TGTGCCAGCAGTTTAACCAGGGTTACGAACTATGGCTACACCTTC
TRBV6-5,-,TRBJ2-5,-,CASSYSIGGGKTQYF,TGTGCCAGCAGTTACTCGATTGGTGGAGGGAAGACCCAGTACTTC
TRBV15,TRBD2,TRBJ2-7,-,CATSPKGTSGRRYEQYF,TGTGCCACCAGCCCTAAAGGGACTAGCGGGAGGAGATACGAGCAGTACTTC
TRBV7-9,-,TRBJ1-4,-,CASSLARGMNSWKLFF,TGTGCCAGCAGCTTAGCCCGGGGGATGAATTCTTGGAAACTGTTTTTT
TRBV11-2,TRBD2,TRBJ2-1,-,CASSGLAGDEQFF,TGTGCCAGCAGCGGACTAGCGGGAGATGAGCAGTTCTTC
TRBV13,TRBD2,TRBJ2-1,-,CASSPPGPAGDEQFF,TGTGCCAGCAGCCCCCCGGGACCAGCGGGAGATGAGCAGTTCTTC
TRBV29-1,-,TRBJ2-5,-,CSVEDGAGQYF,TGCAGCGTTGAAGATGGGGCAGGGCAGTACTTC
TRBV28,-,TRBJ1-3,-,CASSPAAESNSGNTIYF,TGTGCCAGCAGTCCCGCGGCGGAGAGTAATTCTGGAAACACCATATATTTT
TRBV7-2,TRBD2,TRBJ2-7,-,CASSLFAAGGGHEQYF,TGTGCCAGCAGCTTATTTGCCGCGGGGGGGGGCCACGAGCAGTACTTC
TRBV4-1,-,TRBJ2-5,-,CASSQGDRYGETQYF,TGCGCCAGCAGCCAGGGTGACAGGTACGGGGAGACCCAGTACTTC
TRBV21-1,-,TRBJ2-1,few,CASRGPGYNEQFF,TGTGCCAGCAGGGGGCCAGGTTACAATGAGCAGTTCTTC
TRBV7-8,TRBD2,TRBJ2-5,-,CASSLLRALAGVQHSRETQYF,TGTGCCAGCAGCTTACTAAGGGCCCTAGCGGGAGTTCAGCACTCGAGAGAGACCCAGTACTTC
TRBV18,-,TRBJ1-1,-,CASSPYGGTEAFF,TGTGCCAGCTCCCCTTACGGGGGGACTGAAGCTTTCTTT
TRBV10-1,-,TRBJ2-7,once,CASSDGPYSYEQYF,TGCGCCAGCAGTGATGGGCCTTACTCCTACGAGCAGTACTTC
TRBV7-9,TRBD2,TRBJ2-5,-,CASSLGTSGRETQYF,TGTGCCAGCAGCTTAGGGACTAGCGGGAGGGAGACCCAGTACTTC
TRBV5-4,-,TRBJ2-3,-,CASSFPGDTQYF,TGTGCCAGCAGCTTCCCAGGAGATACGCAGTATTTT
TRBV19,-,TRBJ1-3,-,CASKPHTGNTIYF,TGTGCCAGTAAACCACACACGGGAAACACCATATATTTT
TRBV30,TRBD2,TRBJ2-3,-,CAGSGSPSRDTQYF,TGTGCCGGTAGCGGGAGCCCGAGTAGAGATACGCAGTATTTT
TRBV2,-,TRBJ1-1,-,CASSERQAMLTEAFF,TGTGCCAGCAGTGAGAGACAGGCCATGCTCACTGAAGCTTTCTTT